Listed here are 8 T cell receptor beta chains from one sample, sequenced in a study of blood T cells in healthy people across ages. PCR was performed a second time for 7 to 11 cycles using a sample-barcoded 5' primer and a J-beta primer mix. Each CDR3 protein is one row after TCRdb ran MiXCR on the 5' RACE reads. This table holds 1.8 million or so distinct CDR3 sequences, 35% to 50% found once. The material sequenced was blood. The receptors were sampled from a human donor in good health.

This CDR3 reads CSVEDWEQQNEQYF. The CDR3 bases are TGCAGCGTTGAAGATTGGGAACAGCAAAATGAGCAGTACTTC. This chain connects TRBV29-1 to TRBJ2-5; D not resolved. This CDR3 comprises 14 residues. Looked up from germline, CDR1 is SQVTM and CDR2 is ANQGSEA. Trimming took 0 bases from V and 11 from J, leaving 19 bases between them.

This clonotype showed up just a few times. V usage is TRBV12-3 or TRBV12-4 and J usage is TRBJ1-5; D possibly corresponds to TRBD1 (6 bases). V gave up 4 bases and J gave up 5 bases, with 9 bases separating them. This CDR3 contains 13 residues. CDR3 in DNA: TGTGCCAGCAGTTGGACAGTTCATCAGCCCCAGCATTTT. Translated: CASSWTVHQPQHF.

This chain uses TRBV28 with TRBJ2-1, with D maybe TRBD2 (5 bases). Trimming cost V 6 bases and J 7 bases, with 16 bases left between them. The CDR3 covers 14 residues. Germline values: CDR1 MDHEN, CDR2 SYDVKM. CDR3 DNA sequence: TGTGCCAGCAGAGAGCGGCTCCTCTTGAATGAGCAGTTCTTC. Translated: CASRERLLLNEQFF.

The chain has TRBV29-1 and TRBJ2-5, with unresolved D. CDR3 length: 12 residues. V shed 6 bases and J shed 3 bases, with 11 bases lying between them. The V gene's germline CDR1 is SQVTM and CDR2 ANQGSEA. CDR3 in amino acids: CSVRDGEETQYF. For the CDR3, the DNA is TGCAGCGTCCGAGACGGAGAAGAGACCCAGTACTTC.

The chain couples TRBV10-3 to TRBJ2-7; TRBD1 matches at 7 bases. From germline, CDR1 is ENHRY and CDR2 SYGVKD. The V gene end was trimmed by 2 bases and the J gene end by 2 bases; junction bases not matched to a gene: 9. The CDR3 length is 16 residues. The CDR3 is CAISESPGQRPYEQYF. The CDR3 DNA sequence: TGTGCCATCAGTGAGAGTCCGGGACAGAGGCCCTACGAGCAGTACTTC.

The chain links TRBV27 to TRBJ2-1; 9 bases fit TRBD2. The CDR3 covers 18 residues. The germline V gene encodes CDR1 MNHEY and CDR2 SMNVEV (reference sequence). The V gene end was trimmed by 3 bases and the J gene end by 1 base; junction bases not matched to a gene: 10. The CDR3 bases are TGTGCCAGCAGTTTTGGTGGAGGCGGGGGGGCGTCCTACAATGAGCAGTTCTTC. Protein product: CASSFGGGGGASYNEQFF.

The DNA of the CDR3 is TGTGCCAGCAGCCTTACGGGACTAGCGGCCCGTAGCTCCTACAATGAGCAGTTCTTC. Translation: CASSLTGLAARSSYNEQFF. This rearrangement joins TRBV7-2 to TRBJ2-1, with 11 bases identical to TRBD2. Germline loops: CDR1 SGHTA, CDR2 FQGNSA. V trimming: 5 bases; J trimming: 0 bases; junction bases outside the gene matches: 12. This CDR3 region has 19 residues.

The J gene is TRBJ2-1, the V gene TRBV12-5; TRBD1 is a possible D gene (5 bases). Germline V lookup: CDR1 LGHNT, CDR2 FRNRAP. Trimming took 3 bases from V and 8 from J, leaving 14 bases between them. The CDR3 extends over 14 amino acids. The CDR3 loop is CASGFDTPQDEQFF. CDR3 coding DNA: TGTGCTAGTGGTTTCGATACTCCACAGGATGAGCAGTTCTTC. The full variable domain, its missing parts supplied by reference TRBV12-5 and TRBJ2-1, is DARVTQTPRHKVTEMGQEVTMRCQPILGHNTVFWYRQTMMQGLELLAYFRNRAPLDDSGMPKDRFSAEMPDATLATLKIQPSEPRDSAVYFCASGFDTPQDEQFFGPGTRLTVL.